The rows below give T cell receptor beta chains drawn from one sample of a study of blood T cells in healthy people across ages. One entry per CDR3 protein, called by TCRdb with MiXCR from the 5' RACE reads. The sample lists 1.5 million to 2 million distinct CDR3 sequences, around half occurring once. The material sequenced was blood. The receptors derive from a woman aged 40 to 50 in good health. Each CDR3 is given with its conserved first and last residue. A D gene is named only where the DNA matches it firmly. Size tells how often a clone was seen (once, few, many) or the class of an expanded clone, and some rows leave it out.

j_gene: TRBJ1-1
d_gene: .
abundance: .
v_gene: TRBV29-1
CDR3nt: TGCAGCGTGGTACGGGGGGGAGGGCTCACTGAAGCTTTCTTT
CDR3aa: CSVVRGGGLTEAFF

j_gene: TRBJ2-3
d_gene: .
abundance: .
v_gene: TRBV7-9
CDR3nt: TGTGCCAGCAGCCCACTTTATTGGGGTAGCACAGATACGCAGTATTTT
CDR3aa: CASSPLYWGSTDTQYF

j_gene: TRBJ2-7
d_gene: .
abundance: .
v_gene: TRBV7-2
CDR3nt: TGTGCCAGCAGCTCCTCCCCCCAGGGTACCTGGTACGAGCAGTACTTC
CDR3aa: CASSSSPQGTWYEQYF

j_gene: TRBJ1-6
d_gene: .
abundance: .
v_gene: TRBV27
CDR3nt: TGTGCCAGCAGTTTTAAGGAACCCTCCTATAATTCACCCCTCCACTTT
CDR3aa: CASSFKEPSYNSPLHF

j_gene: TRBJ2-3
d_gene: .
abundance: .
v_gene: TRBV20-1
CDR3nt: TGCAGCGCTCGAGAGGATGTTGCGGATACGCAGTATTTT
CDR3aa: CSAREDVADTQYF

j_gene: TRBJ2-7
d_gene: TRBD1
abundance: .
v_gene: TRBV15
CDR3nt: TGTGCCACCAGCAGAGGTGACAGGGCCTCCTACGAGCAGTACTTC
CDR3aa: CATSRGDRASYEQYF

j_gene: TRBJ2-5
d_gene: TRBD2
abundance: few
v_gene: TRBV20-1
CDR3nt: TGCAGTGCTAGAGATCGGGGGAGGGCCGAGACCCAGTACTTC
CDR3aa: CSARDRGRAETQYF

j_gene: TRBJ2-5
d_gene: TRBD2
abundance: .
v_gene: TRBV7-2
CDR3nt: TGTGCCAGCAGCTTAGAAGCTAGCGGGGGAGTGACCCAGACCCAGTACTTC
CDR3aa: CASSLEASGGVTQTQYF

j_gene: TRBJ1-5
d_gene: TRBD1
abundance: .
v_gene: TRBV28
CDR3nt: TGTGCCAGCAGTTTTTCCCAGGGACAGGGGGCTAGCAATCAGCCCCAGCATTTT
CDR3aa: CASSFSQGQGASNQPQHF

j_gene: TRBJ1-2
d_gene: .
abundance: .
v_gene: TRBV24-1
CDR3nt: TGTGCCACCAGCGGCAGCATTGGCTATGGCTACACCTTC
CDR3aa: CATSGSIGYGYTF

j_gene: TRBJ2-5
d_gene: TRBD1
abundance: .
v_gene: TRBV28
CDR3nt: TGTGCCAGCAGATGGGACAGGGCTGAGACCCAGTACTTC
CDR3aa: CASRWDRAETQYF

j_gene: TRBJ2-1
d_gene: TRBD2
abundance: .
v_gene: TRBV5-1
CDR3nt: TGCGCCAGCAGCCTACAGCGGGACGACGGTGTGTCCAATGAGCAGTTCTTC
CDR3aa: CASSLQRDDGVSNEQFF

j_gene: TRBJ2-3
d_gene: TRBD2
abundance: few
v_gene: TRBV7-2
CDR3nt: TGTGCCAGCAGCTTAGGGCGGGGCGGGGGGGTCTCAGATACGCAGTATTTT
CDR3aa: CASSLGRGGGVSDTQYF

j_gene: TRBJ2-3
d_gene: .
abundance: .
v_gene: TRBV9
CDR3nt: TGTGCCAGCAGCGTAAGCCCGGTATCGACCGGGAACACAGATACGCAGTATTTT
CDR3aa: CASSVSPVSTGNTDTQYF

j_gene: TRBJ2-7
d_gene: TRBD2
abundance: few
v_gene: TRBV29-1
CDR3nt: TGCAGCGTTGAAAAACTAGCGGGGTTGACCTACGAGCAGTACTTC
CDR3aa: CSVEKLAGLTYEQYF

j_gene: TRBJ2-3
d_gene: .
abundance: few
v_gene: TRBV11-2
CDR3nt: TGTGCCAGCAGCTCCGGGGCCAGTGGCCCCACAGATACGCAGTATTTT
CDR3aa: CASSSGASGPTDTQYF

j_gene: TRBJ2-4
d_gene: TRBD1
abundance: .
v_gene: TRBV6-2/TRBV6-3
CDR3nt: TGTGCCAGCAGTTACGAAGGGACAGGGTACAATGAGCAGTACTTC
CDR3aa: CASSYEGTGYNEQYF

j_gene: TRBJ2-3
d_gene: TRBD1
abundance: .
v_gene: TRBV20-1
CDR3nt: TGCAGTGCTGCCCTCCGGGACAGGGGCTCAACAGATACGCAGTATTTT
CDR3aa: CSAALRDRGSTDTQYF

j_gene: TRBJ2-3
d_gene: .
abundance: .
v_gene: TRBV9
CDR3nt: TGTGCCAGCAGCCCCGTCCCACTCGGCGCAGATACGCAGTATTTT
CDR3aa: CASSPVPLGADTQYF

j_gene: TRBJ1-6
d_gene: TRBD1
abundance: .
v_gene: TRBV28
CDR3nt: TGTGCCAGCAGCCCGGGGACAGGGAACAATTCACCCCTCCACTTT
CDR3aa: CASSPGTGNNSPLHF

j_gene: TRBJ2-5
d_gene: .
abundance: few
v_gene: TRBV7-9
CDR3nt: TGTGCCAGCAGCTTATGGGCAGCTGAGACCCAGTACTTC
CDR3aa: CASSLWAAETQYF

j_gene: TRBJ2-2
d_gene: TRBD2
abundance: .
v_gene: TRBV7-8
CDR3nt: TGTGCCAGCAGCCCAAGACTAGCGGGGGGCCGTTCGAACACCGGGGAGCTGTTTTTT
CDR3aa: CASSPRLAGGRSNTGELFF

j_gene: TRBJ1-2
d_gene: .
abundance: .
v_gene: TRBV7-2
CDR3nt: TGTGCCAGCAGCCCTGTGGATGGGGATAACTATGGCTACACCTTC
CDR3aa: CASSPVDGDNYGYTF

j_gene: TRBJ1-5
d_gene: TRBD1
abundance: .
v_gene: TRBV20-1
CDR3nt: TGCAGTGCTGAACAGGGGGCTCAGCCCCAGCATTTT
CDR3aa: CSAEQGAQPQHF

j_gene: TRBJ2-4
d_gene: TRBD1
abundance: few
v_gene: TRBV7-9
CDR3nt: TGTGCCAGCAGCTTAGGACAGGGGGTCAACATTCAGTACTTC
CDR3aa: CASSLGQGVNIQYF

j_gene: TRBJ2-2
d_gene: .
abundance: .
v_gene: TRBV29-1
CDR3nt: TGCAGCGTTGATTTGGGGGTGGCCGGGGAGCTGTTTTTT
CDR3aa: CSVDLGVAGELFF

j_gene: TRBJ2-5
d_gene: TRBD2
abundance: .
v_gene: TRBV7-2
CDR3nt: TGTGCCAGCAGTTTTACTAGCGGGCGGACTCTAAAGGGAGAGACCCAGTACTTC
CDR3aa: CASSFTSGRTLKGETQYF

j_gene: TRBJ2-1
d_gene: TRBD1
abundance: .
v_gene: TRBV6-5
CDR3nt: TGTGCCAGTAGTCCCCCGACAGGGGCCTACAATGAGCAGTTCTTC
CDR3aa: CASSPPTGAYNEQFF

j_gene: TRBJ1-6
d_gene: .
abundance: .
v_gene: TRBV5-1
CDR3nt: TGCGCCAGCAGCCCCGAGACTGGTTCAAATTCACCCCTCCACTTT
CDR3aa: CASSPETGSNSPLHF

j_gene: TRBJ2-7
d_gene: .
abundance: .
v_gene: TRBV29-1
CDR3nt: TGCAGCGTTGAGGGGGACATAGGATACGAGCAGTACTTC
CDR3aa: CSVEGDIGYEQYF

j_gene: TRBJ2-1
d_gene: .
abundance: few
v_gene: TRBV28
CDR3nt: TGTGCCAGCAGTTTTGTAGGGTGGGAGCAGTTCTTC
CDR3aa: CASSFVGWEQFF

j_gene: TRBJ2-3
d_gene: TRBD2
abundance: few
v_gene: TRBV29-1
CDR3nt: TGCAGCGGATATACCGGGACTAGCGGCCCCCATACGCAGTATTTT
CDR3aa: CSGYTGTSGPHTQYF

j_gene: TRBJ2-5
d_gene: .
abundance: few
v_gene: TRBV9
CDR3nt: TGTGCCAGCAGCGTAGCTATCCGGGAGACCCAGTACTTC
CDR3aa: CASSVAIRETQYF

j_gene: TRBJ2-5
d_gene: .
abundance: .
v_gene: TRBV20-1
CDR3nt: TGCAGTGCTGCTAGAGAGGGGACCCAGTACTTC
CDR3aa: CSAAREGTQYF

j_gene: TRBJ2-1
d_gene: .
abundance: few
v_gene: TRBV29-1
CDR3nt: TGCAGCGTTGAGCCCGGGGGTTCCTACAATGAGCAGTTCTTC
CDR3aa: CSVEPGGSYNEQFF

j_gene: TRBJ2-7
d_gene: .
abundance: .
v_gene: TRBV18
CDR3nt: TGTGCCAGCTCACCAACAGTGGGCGAGCAGTACTTC
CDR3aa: CASSPTVGEQYF

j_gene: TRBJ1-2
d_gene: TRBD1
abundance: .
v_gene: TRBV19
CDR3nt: TGTGCCAGTAGGGAGACAGGGACGAAGGATGGCTACACCTTC
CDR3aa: CASRETGTKDGYTF

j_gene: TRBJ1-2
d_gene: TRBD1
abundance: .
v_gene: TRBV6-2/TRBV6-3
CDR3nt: TGTGCCAGCAATCGGCCCACCGGGACAGGGGACGTTCTCTATGGCTACACCTTC
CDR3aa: CASNRPTGTGDVLYGYTF

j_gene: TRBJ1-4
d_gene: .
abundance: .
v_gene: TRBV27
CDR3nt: TGTGCCAGCAGTCCAGGGAGAAAGATTGGTGAAAAACTGTTTTTT
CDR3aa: CASSPGRKIGEKLFF

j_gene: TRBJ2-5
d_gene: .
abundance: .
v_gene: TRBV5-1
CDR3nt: TGCGCCAGCAGCTTGTACAGGGGGGGCGATGAGCAGTACTTC
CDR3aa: CASSLYRGGDEQYF

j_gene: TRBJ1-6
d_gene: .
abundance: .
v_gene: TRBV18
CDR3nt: TGTGCCAGCTCACCAAGTAGGGCTTCACCCCTCCACTTT
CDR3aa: CASSPSRASPLHF

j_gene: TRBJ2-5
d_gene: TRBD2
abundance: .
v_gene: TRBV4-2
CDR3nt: TGTGCCAGCAGCCAAATTCGGACTAGCGGACAAGAGACCCAGTACTTC
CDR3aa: CASSQIRTSGQETQYF

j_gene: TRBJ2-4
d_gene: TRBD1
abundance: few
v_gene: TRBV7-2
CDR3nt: TGTGCCAGCACCCTACCAGGGACAGGGCTGAAAAACATTCAGTACTTC
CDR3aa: CASTLPGTGLKNIQYF

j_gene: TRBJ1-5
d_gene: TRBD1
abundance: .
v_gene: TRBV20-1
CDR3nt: TGCAGTGCTAGAGATATACTCTTGACAGGGGGAAATAGCAATCAGCCCCAGCATTTT
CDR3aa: CSARDILLTGGNSNQPQHF

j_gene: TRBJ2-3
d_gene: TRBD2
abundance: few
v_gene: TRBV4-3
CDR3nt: TGCGCCAGCAGCCTAGCCCACTCTATAGCGGGGGGAGCAGATACGCAGTATTTT
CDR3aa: CASSLAHSIAGGADTQYF

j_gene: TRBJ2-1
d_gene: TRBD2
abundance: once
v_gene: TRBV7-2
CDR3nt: TGTGCCAGCAGCTTAGGTCCCGGGGGGGCCGAGCAGTTCTTC
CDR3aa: CASSLGPGGAEQFF

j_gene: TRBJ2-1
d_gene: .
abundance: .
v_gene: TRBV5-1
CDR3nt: TGCGCCAGCATTGTGGGTGGCAGGGCCGAGGGTGAGCAGTTCTTC
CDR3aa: CASIVGGRAEGEQFF

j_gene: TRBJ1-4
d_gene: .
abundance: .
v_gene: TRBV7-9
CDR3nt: TGTGCCAGCAGTAAGGCGGTTGGAACTAATGAAAAACTGTTTTTT
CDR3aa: CASSKAVGTNEKLFF

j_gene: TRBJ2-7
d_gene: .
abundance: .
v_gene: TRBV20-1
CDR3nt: TGCAGTGCCCCAGCGTCTGGGTGGGGGCAAGAAGACGAGCAGTACTTC
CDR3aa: CSAPASGWGQEDEQYF

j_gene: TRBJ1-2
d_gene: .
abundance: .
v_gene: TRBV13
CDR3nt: TGTGCCAGCAGCCCGCCCGGGGGCCCCACGGAGGCCTTGAATGGCTACACCTTC
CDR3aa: CASSPPGGPTEALNGYTF

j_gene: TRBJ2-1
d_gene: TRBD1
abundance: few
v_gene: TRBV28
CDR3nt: TGTGCCAGCAGTTCCGGACAGGGGGAATTCGATGAGCAGTTCTTC
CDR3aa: CASSSGQGEFDEQFF

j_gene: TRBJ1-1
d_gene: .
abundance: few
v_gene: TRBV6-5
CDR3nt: TGTGCCAGCAGCGAAGGCTTGGGGAGGGCTTTCTTT
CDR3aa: CASSEGLGRAFF

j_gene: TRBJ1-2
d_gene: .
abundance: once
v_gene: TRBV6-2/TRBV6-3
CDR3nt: TGTGCCAGCACCTCACGAGGGTCGGGACGGGGAGGCTACACCTTC
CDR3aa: CASTSRGSGRGGYTF

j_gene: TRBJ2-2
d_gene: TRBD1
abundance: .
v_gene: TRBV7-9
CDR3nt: TGTGCCAGCAGTTCCGCAGGGGGCCGCGACACCGGGGAGCTGTTTTTT
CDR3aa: CASSSAGGRDTGELFF

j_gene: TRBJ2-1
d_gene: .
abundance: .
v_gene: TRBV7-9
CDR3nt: TGTGCCAGCACCTGGGGGTTTCAATACAATGAGCAGTTCTTC
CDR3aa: CASTWGFQYNEQFF

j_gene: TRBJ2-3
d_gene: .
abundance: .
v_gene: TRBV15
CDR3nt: TGTGCCACCAGCAGAGTGCAGGGGCGGGATACGCAGTATTTT
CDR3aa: CATSRVQGRDTQYF

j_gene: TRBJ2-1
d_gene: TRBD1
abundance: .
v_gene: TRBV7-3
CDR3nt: TGTGCCAGCAGCTCCGACCGGGACAGCCGGAACAATGAGCAGTTCTTC
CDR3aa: CASSSDRDSRNNEQFF

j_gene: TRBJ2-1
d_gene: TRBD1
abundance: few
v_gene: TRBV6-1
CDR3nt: TGTGCCAGCAGGGACAGGGGCCGGGATGAGCAGTTCTTC
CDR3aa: CASRDRGRDEQFF

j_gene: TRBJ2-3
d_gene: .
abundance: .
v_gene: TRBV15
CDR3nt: TGTGCCACCAGCGAGAGGCGCACAGATACGCAGTATTTT
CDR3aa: CATSERRTDTQYF